The 26 T cell receptor beta chains given below trace back to one sample, sequenced in a study of blood T cell repertoires in COVID-19. The data were produced by immunoSEQ multiplex PCR, yet TCRdb's version contains in-frame clones alone and is incomplete. Of just over 65,000 clones listed, around 86% are singletons. Sequencing input: peripheral blood. Source of these receptors: a man aged 30-40 years with acute or convalescent COVID-19.

This rearrangement joins TRBV29-1 to TRBJ1-1; D might be TRBD1 (5 bases). The germline CDR1 and CDR2 sequences are SQVTM and ANQGSEA. The V end was cut by 1 base, the J end by 3 bases, with 15 bases between. The CDR3 consists of 15 residues. In DNA form, the CDR3 reads TGCAGCGTTGAAGCCAGGGCGATTGGCTACACTGAAGCTTTCTTT. Protein product: CSVEARAIGYTEAFF.

The chain has TRBV6-1 and TRBJ1-3; D is unresolved. CDR3 length: 15 residues. The V and J ends lost 1 base and 0 bases respectively, with 7 bases between them. CDR1 and CDR2 (germline): MNHNS, SASEGT. The CDR3 spells CASSEEPSSGNTIYF. The CDR3, as DNA: TGTGCCAGCAGTGAAGAACCGAGCTCTGGAAACACCATATATTTT.

This chain uses TRBV6-5 with TRBJ2-2, with D perhaps matching TRBD2 (6 bases). V lost 0 bases and J 8 bases, leaving 13 bases between the germline ends. The CDR3 extends over 15 amino acids. CDR1 and CDR2 from the germline V gene are MNHEY and SVGAGI. The chain's CDR3 is CASSYSVTGVGELFF. The CDR3 DNA sequence: TGTGCCAGCAGTTACTCTGTCACGGGAGTTGGGGAGCTGTTTTTT.

As to this clone: Other DNA sequences in this sample translate to the same CDR3. V is TRBV5-1 and J is TRBJ1-5; D is possibly TRBD1 (6 bases). Between the trimmed V and J ends, which lost 2 bases and 2 bases, there was a span of 8 bases. Germline V CDR1 and CDR2: SGHRS, YFSETQ. The CDR3 is 14 residues long. The CDR3 sequence is CASSLEGGNQPQHF. CDR3 in DNA: TGCGCCAGCAGCTTAGAGGGGGGCAATCAGCCCCAGCATTTT. The variable domain in full, with the rest retrieved from reference TRBV5-1 and TRBJ1-5, is KAGVTQTPRYLIKTRGQQVTLSCSPISGHRSVSWYQQTPGQGLQFLFEYFSETQRNKGNFPGRFSGRQFSNSRSEMNVSTLELGDSALYLCASSLEGGNQPQHFGDGTRLSIL.

The chain employs TRBV4-2 and TRBJ2-7, with no clear D. CDR3 length: 13 amino acids. The V end lost 4 bases, the J end lost 7 bases, and 14 bases lay between the germline ends. CDR1 is LGHNA, CDR2 YNFKEQ, per germline. The CDR3 sequence: CASSPQQLQEQYF. The CDR3 nucleotides read TGTGCCAGCAGCCCTCAACAATTGCAGGAGCAGTACTTC.

The V call is TRBV28, the J call TRBJ2-1; perhaps TRBD2 as D (6 bases). CDR3 length equals 14 residues. In germline, CDR1 is MDHEN, CDR2 SYDVKM. Trimming stripped 5 bases from V and 9 bases from J, with 17 bases between. The CDR3 is CASSLWGDRSEQFF. The CDR3 DNA reads as TGTGCCAGCAGTCTGTGGGGGGACCGCAGTGAGCAGTTCTTC.

This clone was seen more than once but under ten times. The chain joins TRBV5-6 to TRBJ1-2, with D maybe TRBD1 (6 bases). V lost 1 base, J lost 14 bases, and 18 bases lay in between. This CDR3 comprises 13 residues. In germline, CDR1 is SGHDT, CDR2 YYEEEE. CDR3 bases: TGTGCCAGCAGCTTGTCATCACTCAAGAGGGGGACCTTC. Protein: CASSLSSLKRGTF.

The chain has TRBV5-1 and TRBJ2-1; TRBD1 agrees at 9 bases. The length of the CDR3 is 14 residues. The V and J ends lost 3 bases and 4 bases, in that order; junction bases with no gene match: 2. Germline CDR1 and CDR2: SGHRS and YFSETQ. The CDR3 DNA sequence: TGCGCCAGCAGCTCCGGGACAGGGTACAATGAGCAGTTCTTC. Protein sequence: CASSSGTGYNEQFF.

V gene TRBV10-3 combines with J gene TRBJ2-3, with 9 bases identical to TRBD2. The ends lost 5 bases at V and 4 bases at J; junction bases unmatched: 4. Germline lookup yields CDR1 ENHRY and CDR2 SYGVKD. The CDR3 is made up of 14 amino acids. The CDR3 is CAISRGLAPDTQYF. The CDR3 DNA reads TGTGCCATCAGTAGAGGACTAGCGCCAGATACGCAGTATTTT.

DNA of the CDR3: TGTGCCAGCAGCTCCCGACGGGACACTGAAGCTTTCTTT. Translating gives CASSSRRDTEAFF. This chain connects TRBV7-2 to TRBJ1-1, with D uncertain. The ends were cut back, 4 bases at V and 3 bases at J, with 9 bases in the middle. From germline, CDR1 is SGHTA and CDR2 FQGNSA. This CDR3 contains 13 residues.

The chain couples TRBV7-2 to TRBJ2-7; 9 nucleotides agree with TRBD2. J was trimmed by 0 bases and V by 0 bases; bases with no gene match: 6. The CDR3 runs to 17 residues. Germline V gene lookup returns CDR1 SGHTA and CDR2 FQGNSA. The CDR3 DNA reads TGTGCCAGCAGCTTAGCGAGTAGCGGGAGCCGCTCCTACGAGCAGTACTTC. Its translation is CASSLASSGSRSYEQYF.

The V and J genes are TRBV29-1 and TRBJ1-1; possible D gene TRBD1, 6 bases. CDR1 and CDR2 (germline): SQVTM, ANQGSEA. This CDR3 contains 12 residues. With 7 bases removed from V and 5 bases from J, the gap between germline ends came to 14 bases. CDR3 residues: CSAGGALTEAFF. The CDR3 DNA follows: TGCAGCGCGGGGGGCGCTTTGACTGAAGCTTTCTTT.

The chain combines TRBV20-1 with TRBJ2-5; D remains ambiguous. This CDR3 contains 12 residues. Germline CDR1 and CDR2: DFQATT and SNEGSKA (reference sequence). With 3 bases removed from V and 4 bases from J, the gap between germline ends came to 9 bases. The CDR3 DNA follows: TGCAGTGCTAGTTTGAGCACAGAGACCCAGTACTTC. This translates into CSASLSTETQYF.

J is TRBJ1-2 and V is TRBV2; weak D call: TRBD1 (6 bases). The CDR3 length is 13 residues. V gave up 5 bases and J gave up 8 bases, with 15 bases separating them. CDR1 and CDR2 (germline): SNHLY, FYNNEI. The CDR3 nucleotides are TGTGCCAGCAGTCTTCAGGGGATCCAGGGCTACACCTTC. Translated: CASSLQGIQGYTF.

The chain links TRBV5-1 to TRBJ2-2, with D perhaps TRBD1 (5 bases). V was pared by 0 bases and J by 6 bases, with 9 bases between. The CDR3 sequence is 14 residues long. The germline CDR1 and CDR2 sequences are SGHRS and YFSETQ. CDR3 in amino acids: CASSLVQGAGELFF. In DNA, the CDR3 is TGCGCCAGCAGCTTGGTGCAGGGCGCCGGGGAGCTGTTTTTT.

This chain connects TRBV2 to TRBJ1-2; 8 nucleotides agree with TRBD1. CDR1 is SNHLY and CDR2 is FYNNEI in the germline V gene. The length of the CDR3 is 16 residues. V lost 6 bases, J lost 1 base, and 10 bases stayed unmatched. CDR3 sequence reads: CASSERTGFINYGYTF. CDR3 coding DNA: TGTGCCAGCAGCGAACGGACAGGGTTTATTAACTATGGCTACACCTTC. Full variable domain (outside the CDR3, taken from reference TRBV2 and TRBJ1-2): EPEVTQTPSHQVTQMGQEVILRCVPISNHLYFYWYRQILGQKVEFLVSFYNNEISEKSEIFDDQFSVERPDGSNFTLKIRSTKLEDSAMYFCASSERTGFINYGYTFGSGTRLTVV.

The CDR3 spells CASSAEDRVNTEAFF. The DNA for the CDR3 is TGTGCCAGCAGCGCCGAGGACAGGGTTAACACTGAAGCTTTCTTT. This chain joins TRBV9 and TRBJ1-1, with 8 positions matching TRBD1. This CDR3 region has 15 residues. V shed 3 bases and J 2 bases; nucleotides not matched to a gene: 6. CDR1 SGDLS and CDR2 YYNGEE come from the germline V gene.

This rearrangement joins TRBV5-4 to TRBJ1-2; D is possibly TRBD1 (6 bases). This CDR3 is 16 amino acids long. Germline V lookup: CDR1 SGHNT, CDR2 YYREEE (reference sequence). V was cut by 4 bases and J by 4 bases, with 20 bases left in between. CDR3 residues: CASSPRGRGFLYGYTF. The DNA of the CDR3 is TGTGCCAGCAGCCCAAGAGGCAGGGGATTCCTCTATGGCTACACCTTC.

This chain joins TRBV29-1 and TRBJ2-1; D remains unclear. This CDR3 spans 14 amino acids. The V and J ends lost 2 bases and 1 base respectively, with 9 bases between them. CDR1 is SQVTM and CDR2 is ANQGSEA in the germline V gene. The CDR3 coding sequence is TGCAGCGTTGAACCAGCGTCGTCCTACAATGAGCAGTTCTTC. It encodes CSVEPASSYNEQFF.

The gene calls are TRBV7-9 and TRBJ2-1; 10 positions match TRBD2. The V gene's germline CDR1 is SEHNR and CDR2 FQNEAQ (reference sequence). This CDR3 contains 17 residues. The V gene end was trimmed by 0 bases and the J gene end by 8 bases; junction bases not matched to a gene: 10. This chain's CDR3 is CASSLALRLAGVDEQFF. The CDR3 coding sequence is TGTGCCAGCAGCTTAGCGCTTCGGCTAGCGGGAGTTGATGAGCAGTTCTTC.

The chain carries TRBV2 and TRBJ1-5; maybe TRBD1 (5 bases). The CDR3 runs to 14 residues. Germline V lookup: CDR1 SNHLY, CDR2 FYNNEI. Trimming pared 3 bases from V and 5 bases from J, leaving 11 bases between. CDR3 nucleotide sequence: TGTGCCAGCAGTGACAGTCGGGGGGATCAGCCCCAGCATTTT. It specifies CASSDSRGDQPQHF.

The gene calls are TRBV9 and TRBJ1-1, with D possibly TRBD1 on 6 matching bases. The CDR3 runs to 16 residues. With 4 bases removed from V and 1 base from J, the gap between germline ends came to 17 bases. CDR1 is SGDLS and CDR2 is YYNGEE in the germline V gene. The CDR3 protein is CASSSLGGLTNTEAFF. The CDR3 coding sequence is TGTGCCAGCAGCTCGCTCGGGGGGCTCACGAACACTGAAGCTTTCTTT.

This clone was counted between two and nine times. V and J are TRBV28 and TRBJ1-3; a possible D gene is TRBD1 (5 bases). Between the trimmed V and J ends, which lost 10 bases and 0 bases, there was a span of 19 bases. Germline V gene data show CDR1 as MDHEN and CDR2 as SYDVKM. This CDR3 comprises 16 residues. This CDR3 is CATKFKGLTSGNTIYF. The CDR3 region has the DNA TGTGCCACCAAATTCAAGGGGTTAACCTCTGGAAACACCATATATTTT.

The V and J genes are TRBV23-1 and TRBJ2-5; 7 nucleotides align to TRBD2. TRBV23-1 falls under the ORF class, with uncertain function. Trimming cost V 3 bases and J 1 base; bases outside gene matches: 8. This CDR3 contains 16 residues. The DNA of the CDR3 is TGCGCCAGCAGTCATGCCCCCACTAGCGTCCAAGAGACCCAGTACTTC. Residues: CASSHAPTSVQETQYF.

V gene TRBV28 combines with J gene TRBJ2-7; 15 bases agree with TRBD2. Looked up from germline, CDR1 is MDHEN and CDR2 is SYDVKM. This CDR3 has 20 residues. The V gene end was trimmed by 5 bases and the J gene end by 4 bases; junction bases not matched to a gene: 18. DNA for the CDR3: TGTGCCAGCAGTGGGACTAGCGGGAGGCACTTTACCGCCACCCTTTACGAGCAGTACTTC. It yields the protein CASSGTSGRHFTATLYEQYF. Together with reference TRBV28 and TRBJ2-7, the CDR3 gives the full variable domain: DVKVTQSSRYLVKRTGEKVFLECVQDMDHENMFWYRQDPGLGLRLIYFSYDVKMKEKGDIPEGYSVSREKKERFSLILESASTNQTSMYLCASSGTSGRHFTATLYEQYFGPGTRLTVT.

The V gene is TRBV15, the J gene TRBJ2-3; D is possibly TRBD1 (5 bases). The V end lost 0 bases, the J end lost 3 bases, and 10 bases lay between the germline ends. The CDR3 has 15 residues. The V gene's germline CDR1 is LNHNV and CDR2 YYDKDF (reference sequence). The CDR3 DNA follows: TGTGCCACCAGCAGAGATCGCACAGGTACAGATACGCAGTATTTT. As protein: CATSRDRTGTDTQYF.